A selection of T cell receptor beta chains follows, all from one sample in a study of shared clonotypes between healthy human individuals. The data were produced by immunoSEQ multiplex PCR, yet TCRdb's version contains in-frame clones alone and is incomplete. The repertoire consists of more than 1,200,000 clones, with approximately 98.5% occurring once and the leading ten covering around 0.33%. Specimen: naive CD4+ T cells sorted from blood. These receptor sequences come from a man aged 25-40 years in good health. The CDR3 runs from the conserved cysteine through the conserved F or W. The order of the fields is D gene, J gene, clone size, V gene, CDR3 DNA, CDR3 protein. The D gene is left open where the match is weak. Size is omitted from some rows. Given values are once, few, many or a class for expanded clones.

>-|TRBJ2-7|-|TRBV18
TGTGCCAGCTCACCGGGGCAGGCGTGGTTGACCTCAGCATACGAGCAGTACTTC
CASSPGQAWLTSAYEQYF
>TRBD1|TRBJ2-5|-|TRBV15
TGTGCCACCAGCAGAAAGGGGACAGGGGGTGGGGAGACCCAGTACTTC
CATSRKGTGGGETQYF
>-|TRBJ1-1|-|TRBV7-9
TGTGCCAGCAGCTCTTGGGACAACCTGAACACTGAAGCTTTCTTT
CASSSWDNLNTEAFF
>TRBD2|TRBJ2-7|-|TRBV27
TGTGCCAGCAGACATAGCGGGAGGCCCAACGAGCAGTACTTC
CASRHSGRPNEQYF
>-|TRBJ2-7|-|TRBV6-5
TGTGCCAGCAGGTGGAGGGATTCCTACGAGCAGTACTTC
CASRWRDSYEQYF
>TRBD1|TRBJ1-2|once|TRBV29-1
TGCAGCGTTGATAGGGACAGCTATGGCTACACCTTC
CSVDRDSYGYTF
>-|TRBJ2-7|once|TRBV6-1
TGTGCCAGCAATAGGGACGCAAGCTACGAGCAGTACTTC
CASNRDASYEQYF
>TRBD1|TRBJ1-5|-|TRBV2
TGTGCCAGCAGTGGAAGGGACAGGAGTCTGCCCCAGCATTTT
CASSGRDRSLPQHF
>TRBD2|TRBJ2-3|-|TRBV5-1
TGCGCCAGCAGCTTGGGACTAGCGGGAGCCCCAGATACGCAGTATTTT
CASSLGLAGAPDTQYF
>TRBD2|TRBJ2-7|once|TRBV5-4
TGTGCCAGCAGCACGGGACTAGTGAACGAGCAGTACTTC
CASSTGLVNEQYF
>-|TRBJ2-7|-|TRBV4-1
TGCGCCAGCAGCCAACCCGTAAAGCGGCCGGGAGATTACGAGCAGTACTTC
CASSQPVKRPGDYEQYF
>-|TRBJ1-4|-|TRBV18
TGTGCCAGCTCATCGGCTTTTTTGGGGTTCGCAACTAATGAAAAACTGTTTTTT
CASSSAFLGFATNEKLFF
>TRBD2|TRBJ2-7|once|TRBV18
TGTGCCAGCTCACCACTACCGGGACTAGCGGCCCTAGGATCCTACGAGCAGTACTTC
CASSPLPGLAALGSYEQYF
>-|TRBJ1-5|-|TRBV19
TGTGCCAGTAGTATCGTTTCAGGGACCAATCAGCCCCAGCATTTT
CASSIVSGTNQPQHF
>-|TRBJ1-3|-|TRBV5-1
TGCGCCAGCAGCTTGGCCCCCGTCTCTGGAAACACCATATATTTT
CASSLAPVSGNTIYF
>TRBD1|TRBJ2-1|-|TRBV18
TGTGCCAGCTCTTGGGGACAGGGGGACAATGAGCAGTTCTTC
CASSWGQGDNEQFF
>TRBD1|TRBJ1-2|once|TRBV5-8
TGTGCCAGCAGCTCGGTCGTTGGGACAGGGCTTGGCGGCTACACCTTC
CASSSVVGTGLGGYTF
>-|TRBJ2-3|-|TRBV9
TGTGCCAGCAGCGGGAGCACAGATACGCAGTATTTT
CASSGSTDTQYF
>-|TRBJ2-7|-|TRBV2
TGTGCCAGCAGTGAATCCACGGGCTTCTACGTAGAGCAGTACTTC
CASSESTGFYVEQYF
>-|TRBJ2-1|-|TRBV6-5
TGTGCCAGCATACGATCGTCGGCGGGGAATAATGAGCAGTTCTTC
CASIRSSAGNNEQFF
>TRBD1|TRBJ2-2|-|TRBV10-3
TGTGCCATCGGACAGGGTAACACCGGGGAGCTGTTTTTT
CAIGQGNTGELFF
>-|TRBJ2-5|-|TRBV10-1
TGCGCCAGCAGTCCCCTCGGGACATTTAATGCGACCCAGTACTTC
CASSPLGTFNATQYF
>TRBD2|TRBJ2-1|-|TRBV4-1
TGCGCCAGCAGCCAAGGACTAGCGGGAACAGGGGAGCAGTTCTTC
CASSQGLAGTGEQFF
>TRBD1|TRBJ2-7|-|TRBV9
TGTGCCAGCAGCGTCACAGGGGCCTCCTACGAGCAGTACTTC
CASSVTGASYEQYF
>-|TRBJ1-3|once|TRBV25-1
TGTGCCAGCAGTCTCCGGGGCGCCTCTGGAAACACCATATATTTT
CASSLRGASGNTIYF
>-|TRBJ2-3|-|TRBV6-5
TGTGCCAGCAGTTTGTCCGATACGCAGTATTTT
CASSLSDTQYF
>-|TRBJ2-7|-|TRBV30
TGTGCCTGGAGTGACCCCTTACAGGGATACTTCTCCTACGAGCAGTACTTC
CAWSDPLQGYFSYEQYF
>-|TRBJ2-7|-|TRBV5-8
TGTGCCAGCAGCTTAATGGTTGGGACACGACCCTACGAGCAGTACTTC
CASSLMVGTRPYEQYF
>TRBD2|TRBJ2-3|-|TRBV18
TGTGCCAGCTCACCACTCGGCGCTAGCGGGACCCTAGTCGATACGCAGTATTTT
CASSPLGASGTLVDTQYF
>TRBD1|TRBJ2-1|-|TRBV7-6
TGTGCCAGCAGCTACGGACAGGGGGCGTACAATGAGCAGTTCTTC
CASSYGQGAYNEQFF
>-|TRBJ1-3|-|TRBV25-1
TGTGCCAGCATTCCTACCCCTTTTGGAAACACCATATATTTT
CASIPTPFGNTIYF
>TRBD1|TRBJ2-3|-|TRBV9
TGTGCCAGCAGCGTTGCAGACAGGGGTCATATTTCGGATACGCAGTATTTT
CASSVADRGHISDTQYF
>-|TRBJ1-2|-|TRBV6-6
TGTGCCAGCACCAGTGTCTCTACTAACTATGGCTACACCTTC
CASTSVSTNYGYTF
>-|TRBJ1-1|-|TRBV19
TGTGCCAGTAGTCGGTCGGGAACTGAAGCTTTCTTT
CASSRSGTEAFF
>-|TRBJ1-2|once|TRBV6-6
TGTGCCAGCAGTTACTCGATGGTTGGAGGGGAATATGGCTACACCTTC
CASSYSMVGGEYGYTF